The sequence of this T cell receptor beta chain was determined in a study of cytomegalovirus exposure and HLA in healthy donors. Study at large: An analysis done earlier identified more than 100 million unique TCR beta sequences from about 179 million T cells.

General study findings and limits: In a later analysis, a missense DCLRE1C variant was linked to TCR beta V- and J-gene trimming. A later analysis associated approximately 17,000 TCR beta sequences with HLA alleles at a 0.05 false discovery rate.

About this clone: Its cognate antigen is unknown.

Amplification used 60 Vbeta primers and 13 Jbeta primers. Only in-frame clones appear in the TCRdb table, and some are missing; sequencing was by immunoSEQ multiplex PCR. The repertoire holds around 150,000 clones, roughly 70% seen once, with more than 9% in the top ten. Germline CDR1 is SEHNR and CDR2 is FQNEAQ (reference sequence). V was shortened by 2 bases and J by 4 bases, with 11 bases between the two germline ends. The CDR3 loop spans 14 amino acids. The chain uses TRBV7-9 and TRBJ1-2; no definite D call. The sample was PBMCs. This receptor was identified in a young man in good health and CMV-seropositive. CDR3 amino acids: CASSLMSASYGYTF. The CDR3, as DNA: TGTGCCAGCAGCTTAATGTCTGCGAGCTATGGCTACACCTTC.